This T cell receptor beta chain was captured in a study of T cells in Graves' hyperthyroidism and ophthalmopathy. Regions amplified from RNA transcripts were the TCR beta CDR3 regions. Using the HTBI primer set, a first-round RT-PCR was run on the TCR CDR3. TCRdb passed the multiplex PCR reads through MiXCR, listing each CDR3 protein once. The profile shows hundreds of thousands of distinct CDR3 sequences, about 17% of them singletons. Hyperthyroidism was newly diagnosed in patients aged 18 to 65 (duration under 2 months). This receptor was obtained from a woman under 40 with Graves' hyperthyroidism. The specimen sequenced was blood.

In nucleotides, the CDR3 is TGTGCCACCAGTGGAACCTACAATGAGCAGTTCTTC. It translates to CATSGTYNEQFF. The J gene is TRBJ2-1, the V gene TRBV24-1; D not resolved. CDR1 is KGHDR, CDR2 SFDVKD, per germline. The CDR3 is made up of 12 amino acids. The germline V and J ends were trimmed by 5 bases and 2 bases, with 3 bases remaining between them.